The table lists the clone carrying this T cell receptor (beta chain) with many counts. Its cognate antigen is unknown. With V trimmed by 1 base and J by 0 bases, 11 bases remained unmatched. The length of the CDR3 is 18 residues. Germline CDR1 DFQATT, CDR2 SNEGSKA (reference sequence). This sample was taken from a study of CD8 T cells in ankylosing spondylitis. Findings and caveats of the study: Disease-associated clonotypes exhibited CD8+ identity and were relatively infrequent in peripheral blood.

MiXCR, run by TCRdb on the 5' RACE reads, gives a single entry per CDR3 protein. The top ten clones hold roughly 9.6% of a sample with about 190,000 distinct CDR3 sequences, approximately 13% of them seen once. Source material: blood, either unsorted or a sorted T cell fraction (not recorded which). This TCR derives from a female donor with ankylosing spondylitis or in good health (not recorded which). The V and J genes are TRBV20-1 and TRBJ1-1; 10 positions match TRBD1. The CDR3 spells CSARGGGQGRNLNTEAFF. The CDR3 DNA is TGCAGTGCTAGAGGGGGGGGACAGGGGCGAAACTTGAACACTGAAGCTTTCTTT.